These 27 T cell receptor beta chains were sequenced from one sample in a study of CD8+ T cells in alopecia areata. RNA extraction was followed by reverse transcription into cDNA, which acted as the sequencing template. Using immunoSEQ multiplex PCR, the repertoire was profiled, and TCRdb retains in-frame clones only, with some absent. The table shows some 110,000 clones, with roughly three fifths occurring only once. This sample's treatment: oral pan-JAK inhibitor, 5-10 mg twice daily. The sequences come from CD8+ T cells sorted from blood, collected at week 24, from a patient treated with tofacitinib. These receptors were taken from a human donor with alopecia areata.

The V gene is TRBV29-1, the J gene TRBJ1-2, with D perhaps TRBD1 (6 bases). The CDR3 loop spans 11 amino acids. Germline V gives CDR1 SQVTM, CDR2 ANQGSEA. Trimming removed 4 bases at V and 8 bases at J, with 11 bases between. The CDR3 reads CSVVTGMGYTF. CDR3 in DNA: TGCAGCGTTGTTACAGGGATGGGCTACACCTTC.

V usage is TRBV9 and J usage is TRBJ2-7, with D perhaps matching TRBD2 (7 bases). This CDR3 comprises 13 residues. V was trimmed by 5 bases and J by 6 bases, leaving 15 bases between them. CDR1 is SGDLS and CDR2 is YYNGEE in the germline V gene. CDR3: CASSIGGESEQYF. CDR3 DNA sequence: TGTGCCAGCAGTATAGGGGGGGAATCCGAGCAGTACTTC.

CDR3 residues: CASSLIGQETQYF. The DNA for the CDR3 is TGCGCCAGCAGCCTCATCGGGCAAGAGACCCAGTACTTC. This chain connects TRBV4-1 to TRBJ2-5; D is undetermined. CDR1 and CDR2 (germline): MGHRA, YSYEKL. This CDR3 is built from 13 residues. Deletions cut 4 bases from V and 2 bases from J, with 8 bases between.

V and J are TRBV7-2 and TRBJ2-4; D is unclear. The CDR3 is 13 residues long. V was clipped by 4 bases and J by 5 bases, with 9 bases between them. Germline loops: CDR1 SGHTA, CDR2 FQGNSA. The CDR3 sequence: CASSYPGENIQYF. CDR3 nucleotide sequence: TGTGCCAGCAGCTACCCGGGTGAAAACATTCAGTACTTC.

DNA for the CDR3: TGTGCCTGGAGTGTACCGTTTGGACGTTATAATTCACCCCTCCACTTT. This sequence encodes CAWSVPFGRYNSPLHF. This chain links TRBV30 with TRBJ1-6; D call uncertain. Germline V gene lookup returns CDR1 GTSNPN and CDR2 SVGIG (reference sequence). The CDR3 sequence is 16 residues long. Deletions cut 0 bases from V and 4 bases from J, with 13 bases between.

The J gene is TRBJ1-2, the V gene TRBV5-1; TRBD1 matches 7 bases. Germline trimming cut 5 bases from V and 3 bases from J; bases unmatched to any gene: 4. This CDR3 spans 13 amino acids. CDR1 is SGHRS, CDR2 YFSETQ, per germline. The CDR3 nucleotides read TGCGCCAGCAGTAGGGGGCTCGACTATGGCTACACCTTC. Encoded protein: CASSRGLDYGYTF.

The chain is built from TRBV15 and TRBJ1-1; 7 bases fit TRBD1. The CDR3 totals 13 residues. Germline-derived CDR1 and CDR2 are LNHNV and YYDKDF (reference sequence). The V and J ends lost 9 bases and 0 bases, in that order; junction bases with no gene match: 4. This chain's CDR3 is CATVDRMNTEAFF. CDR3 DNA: TGTGCCACGGTGGACAGGATGAACACTGAAGCTTTCTTT. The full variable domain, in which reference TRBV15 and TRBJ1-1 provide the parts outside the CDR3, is DAMVIQNPRYQVTQFGKPVTLSCSQTLNHNVMYWYQQKSSQAPKLLFHYYDKDFNNEADTPDNFQSRRPNTSFCFLDIRSPGLGDTAMYLCATVDRMNTEAFFGQGTRLTVV.

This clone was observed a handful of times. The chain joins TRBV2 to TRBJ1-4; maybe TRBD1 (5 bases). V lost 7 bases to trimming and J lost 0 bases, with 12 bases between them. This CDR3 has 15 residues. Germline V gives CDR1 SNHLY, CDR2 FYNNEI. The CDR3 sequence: CASTTGGSTNEKLFF. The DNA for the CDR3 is TGTGCCAGCACCACAGGAGGGTCAACTAATGAAAAACTGTTTTTT.

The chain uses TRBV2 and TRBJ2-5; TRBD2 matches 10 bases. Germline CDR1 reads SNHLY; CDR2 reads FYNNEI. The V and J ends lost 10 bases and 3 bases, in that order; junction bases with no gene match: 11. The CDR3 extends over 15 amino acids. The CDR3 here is CATLRRLAGEETQYF. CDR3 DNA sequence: TGTGCCACCCTTAGGAGGCTAGCGGGGGAAGAGACCCAGTACTTC.

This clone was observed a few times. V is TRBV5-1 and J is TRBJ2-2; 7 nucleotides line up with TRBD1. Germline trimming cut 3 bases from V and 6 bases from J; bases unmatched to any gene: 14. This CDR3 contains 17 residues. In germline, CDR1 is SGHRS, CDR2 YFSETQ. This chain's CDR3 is CASSSDRQGWIAGELFF. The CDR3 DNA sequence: TGCGCCAGCAGCTCCGACAGACAGGGTTGGATCGCCGGGGAGCTGTTTTTT.

The CDR3 region is CASSQDPGQGGNEQFF. CDR3 DNA: TGCGCCAGCAGCCAAGACCCGGGACAGGGAGGGAATGAGCAGTTCTTC. This sequence joins TRBV4-1 and TRBJ2-1, with 9 positions matching TRBD1. The CDR3 runs 16 residues. The germline V gene encodes CDR1 MGHRA and CDR2 YSYEKL. The ends lost 0 bases at V and 7 bases at J; junction bases unmatched: 7.

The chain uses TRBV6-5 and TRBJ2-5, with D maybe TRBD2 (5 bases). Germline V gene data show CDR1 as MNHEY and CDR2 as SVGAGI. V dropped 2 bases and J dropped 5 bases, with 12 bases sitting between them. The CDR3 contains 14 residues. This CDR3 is CASSYLGVEETQYF. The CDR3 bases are TGTGCCAGCAGTTACCTCGGGGTGGAGGAGACCCAGTACTTC.

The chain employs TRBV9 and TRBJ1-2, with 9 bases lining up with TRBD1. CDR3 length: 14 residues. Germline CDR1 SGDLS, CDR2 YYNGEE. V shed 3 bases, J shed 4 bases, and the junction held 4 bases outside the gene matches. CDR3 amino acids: CASSADRGGYGYTF. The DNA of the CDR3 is TGTGCCAGCAGCGCGGACAGGGGCGGCTATGGCTACACCTTC.

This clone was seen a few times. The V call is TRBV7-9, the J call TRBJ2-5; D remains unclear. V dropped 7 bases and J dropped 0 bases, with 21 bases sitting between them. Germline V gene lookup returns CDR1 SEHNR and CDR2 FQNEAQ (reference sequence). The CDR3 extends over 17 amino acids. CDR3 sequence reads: CASTLFAAGRYQETQYF. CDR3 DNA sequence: TGTGCCAGCACCCTATTTGCGGCAGGCAGGTACCAAGAGACCCAGTACTTC. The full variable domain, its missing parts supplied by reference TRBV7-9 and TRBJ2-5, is DTGVSQNPRHKITKRGQNVTFRCDPISEHNRLYWYRQTLGQGPEFLTYFQNEAQLEKSRLLSDRFSAERPKGSFSTLEIQRTEQGDSAMYLCASTLFAAGRYQETQYFGPGTRLLVL.

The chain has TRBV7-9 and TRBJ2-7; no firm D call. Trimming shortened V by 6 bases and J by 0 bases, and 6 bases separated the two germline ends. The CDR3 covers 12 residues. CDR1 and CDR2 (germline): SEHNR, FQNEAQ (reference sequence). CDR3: CASSAGSYEQYF. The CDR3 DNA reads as TGTGCCAGCAGTGCAGGCTCCTACGAGCAGTACTTC.

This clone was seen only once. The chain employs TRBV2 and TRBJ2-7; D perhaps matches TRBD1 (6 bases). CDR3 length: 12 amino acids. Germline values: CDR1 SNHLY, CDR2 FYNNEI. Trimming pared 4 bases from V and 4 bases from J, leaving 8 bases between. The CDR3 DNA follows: TGTGCCAGCAGTGGGGACACTTACGAGCAGTACTTC. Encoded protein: CASSGDTYEQYF.

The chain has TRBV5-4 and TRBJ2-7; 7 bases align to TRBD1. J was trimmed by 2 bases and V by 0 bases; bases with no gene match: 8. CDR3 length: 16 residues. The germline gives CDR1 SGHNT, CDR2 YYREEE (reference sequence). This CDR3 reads CASSLARGQSPYEQYF. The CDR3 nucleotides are TGTGCCAGCAGCTTGGCCAGGGGACAGTCACCCTACGAGCAGTACTTC.

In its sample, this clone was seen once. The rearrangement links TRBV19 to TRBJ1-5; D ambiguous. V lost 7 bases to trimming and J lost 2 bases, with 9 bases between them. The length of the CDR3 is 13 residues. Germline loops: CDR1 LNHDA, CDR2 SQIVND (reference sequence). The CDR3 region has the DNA TGTGCCAGTATTAATCACTGCAATCAGCCCCAGCATTTT. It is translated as CASINHCNQPQHF.

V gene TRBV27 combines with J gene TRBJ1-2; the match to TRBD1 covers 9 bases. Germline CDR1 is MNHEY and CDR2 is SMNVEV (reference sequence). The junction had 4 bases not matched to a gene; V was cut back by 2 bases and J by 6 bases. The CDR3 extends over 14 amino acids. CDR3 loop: CASSLMGQGNGYTF. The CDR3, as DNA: TGTGCCAGCAGTTTAATGGGACAGGGTAATGGCTACACCTTC.

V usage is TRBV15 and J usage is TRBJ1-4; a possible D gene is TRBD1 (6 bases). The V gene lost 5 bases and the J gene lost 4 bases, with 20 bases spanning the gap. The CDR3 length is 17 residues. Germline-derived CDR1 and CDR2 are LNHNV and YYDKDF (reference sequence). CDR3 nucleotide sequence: TGTGCCACCAGCGGATCGGGACAACCATTAGATAATGAAAAACTGTTTTTT. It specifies CATSGSGQPLDNEKLFF.

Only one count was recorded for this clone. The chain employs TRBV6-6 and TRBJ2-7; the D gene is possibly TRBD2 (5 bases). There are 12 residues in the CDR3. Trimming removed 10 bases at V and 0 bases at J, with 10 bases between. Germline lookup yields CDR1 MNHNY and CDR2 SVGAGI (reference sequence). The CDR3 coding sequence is TGTGCCACCTTAGCGTTCTCCTACGAGCAGTACTTC. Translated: CATLAFSYEQYF.

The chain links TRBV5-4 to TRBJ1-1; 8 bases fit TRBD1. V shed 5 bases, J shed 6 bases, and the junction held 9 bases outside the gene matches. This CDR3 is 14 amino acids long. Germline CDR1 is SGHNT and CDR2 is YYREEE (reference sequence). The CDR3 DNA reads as TGTGCCAGCAGAGATTTGGACAGGGCCGCTGAAGCTTTCTTT. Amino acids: CASRDLDRAAEAFF.

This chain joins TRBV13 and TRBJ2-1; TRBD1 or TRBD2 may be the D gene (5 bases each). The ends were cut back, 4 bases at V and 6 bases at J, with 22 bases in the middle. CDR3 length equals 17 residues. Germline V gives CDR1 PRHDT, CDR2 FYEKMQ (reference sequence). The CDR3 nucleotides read TGTGCCAGCAGCTCGGTTATCCAGGGTAATGAGGGCAATGAGCAGTTCTTC. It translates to CASSSVIQGNEGNEQFF.

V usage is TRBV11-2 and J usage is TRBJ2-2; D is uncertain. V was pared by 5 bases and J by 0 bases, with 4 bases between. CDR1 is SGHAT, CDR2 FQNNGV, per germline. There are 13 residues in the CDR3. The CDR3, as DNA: TGTGCCAGCAGCCCCCCGAACACCGGGGAGCTGTTTTTT. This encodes CASSPPNTGELFF.

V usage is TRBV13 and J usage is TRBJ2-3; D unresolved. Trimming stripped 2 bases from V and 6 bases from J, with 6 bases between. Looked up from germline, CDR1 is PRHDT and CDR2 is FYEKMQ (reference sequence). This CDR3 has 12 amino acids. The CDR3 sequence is CASSLYSDTQYF. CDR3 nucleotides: TGTGCCAGCAGCTTATACAGTGATACGCAGTATTTT.

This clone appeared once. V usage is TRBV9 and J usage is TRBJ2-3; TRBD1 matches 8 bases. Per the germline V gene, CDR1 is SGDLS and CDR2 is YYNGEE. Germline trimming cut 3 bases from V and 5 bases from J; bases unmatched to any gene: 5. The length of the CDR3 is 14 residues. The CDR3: CASSAQGGGDTQYF. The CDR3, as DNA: TGTGCCAGCAGCGCACAGGGGGGTGGAGATACGCAGTATTTT.

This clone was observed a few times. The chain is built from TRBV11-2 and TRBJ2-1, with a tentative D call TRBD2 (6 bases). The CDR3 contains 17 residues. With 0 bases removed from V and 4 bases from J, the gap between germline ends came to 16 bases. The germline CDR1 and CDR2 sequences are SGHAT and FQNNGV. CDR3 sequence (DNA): TGTGCCAGCAGCTTAGAGCTTGGTTGGGGGGATTACAATGAGCAGTTCTTC. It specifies CASSLELGWGDYNEQFF.